This is a list of T cell receptor beta chains from one sample in a study of blood T cell repertoires in COVID-19. Profiling relied on immunoSEQ multiplex PCR, and the TCRdb table lists in-frame clones only, not all of them. Of roughly 410,000 clones listed, around 87% are singletons. Sequencing was performed on peripheral blood. The receptors were gathered from a woman aged 55-70 years with COVID-19, enrolled during active disease. Each CDR3 is given with its conserved first and last residue. The order of the fields is J gene, clone size, D gene, V gene, CDR3 protein, CDR3 DNA. D genes are given only for firm matches. Where a row states a size, it is once, few, many or the class of an expanded clone; other rows omit it.

TRBJ2-1,NA,NA,TRBV9,CASSVGRNEQFF,TGTGCCAGCAGCGTAGGCAGGAATGAGCAGTTCTTC
TRBJ2-7,NA,NA,TRBV6-5,CASSPSGYEQYF,TGTGCCAGCAGTCCCTCGGGCTACGAGCAGTACTTC
TRBJ2-5,NA,NA,TRBV19,CASSMVPQETQYF,TGTGCCAGTAGTATGGTCCCCCAGGAGACCCAGTACTTC
TRBJ1-1,NA,NA,TRBV3-1/TRBV3-2,CASSHGGNTEAFF,TGTGCCAGCAGCCACGGGGGGAACACTGAAGCTTTCTTT
TRBJ2-7,NA,NA,TRBV7-9,CASSHRDSQYF,TGTGCCAGCAGCCACCGGGACTCTCAGTACTTC
TRBJ2-2,NA,NA,TRBV5-6,CASSLGGFVANTGELFF,TGTGCCAGCAGCTTGGGCGGGTTTGTAGCGAACACCGGGGAGCTGTTTTTT
TRBJ1-2,NA,TRBD1,TRBV5-6,CASNRWPGQGAGYTF,TGTGCCAGCAACAGATGGCCGGGACAGGGGGCCGGCTACACCTTC
TRBJ1-4,few,NA,TRBV28,CASSISWGGEKLFF,TGTGCCAGCAGTATAAGCTGGGGGGGTGAAAAACTGTTTTTT
TRBJ2-3,NA,NA,TRBV24-1,CATSPGTGFTDTQYF,TGTGCCACCAGTCCAGGAACAGGGTTCACAGATACGCAGTATTTT
TRBJ2-5,NA,TRBD2,TRBV6-4,CASSRTSDPLETQYF,TGTGCCAGCAGTCGAACTAGCGACCCCTTGGAGACCCAGTACTTC
TRBJ2-7,NA,TRBD2,TRBV7-8,CATGTKSYEQYF,TGTGCCACCGGGACTAAGTCCTACGAGCAGTACTTC
TRBJ2-2,NA,TRBD1,TRBV10-3,CAISESRDRVAGELFF,TGTGCCATCAGTGAGTCCCGGGACAGGGTGGCCGGGGAGCTGTTTTTT
TRBJ2-4,NA,NA,TRBV7-9,CASSLGTASRGRNIQYF,TGTGCCAGCAGCTTAGGGACCGCCTCCAGGGGCCGAAACATTCAGTACTTC
TRBJ1-2,NA,TRBD1,TRBV5-1,CASSLGTGNNYGYTF,TGCGCCAGCAGCTTGGGGACAGGGAACAACTATGGCTACACCTTC
TRBJ2-2,NA,NA,TRBV7-2,CASSLQRQGNTGELFF,TGTGCCAGCAGCTTACAGAGGCAGGGAAACACCGGGGAGCTGTTTTTT
TRBJ1-5,NA,NA,TRBV6-5,CASRPDRRQTPQHF,TGTGCCAGCAGACCCGACAGGAGGCAAACGCCCCAGCATTTT
TRBJ2-7,NA,NA,TRBV10-3,CAISATRDNSYEQYF,TGTGCCATCTCAGCCACCCGGGACAACTCCTACGAGCAGTACTTC
TRBJ2-3,NA,NA,TRBV3-1/TRBV3-2,CASSQIASDTQYF,TGTGCCAGCAGCCAAATTGCGTCAGATACGCAGTATTTT
TRBJ2-1,NA,NA,TRBV18,CASSPLDTSYNEQFF,TGTGCCAGCTCACCACTGGACACATCCTACAATGAGCAGTTCTTC
TRBJ2-7,NA,NA,TRBV6-6,CATETAPSSYEQYF,TGTGCCACCGAGACAGCGCCAAGCTCCTACGAGCAGTACTTC
TRBJ2-1,NA,TRBD2,TRBV13,CASCRMSGGVPRLFTYNEQFF,TGTGCCAGCTGTAGGATGAGCGGGGGGGTACCTCGCCTTTTTACCTACAATGAGCAGTTCTTC
TRBJ2-1,NA,NA,TRBV30,CAWSGTVNEQFF,TGTGCCTGGTCCGGGACTGTAAATGAGCAGTTCTTC